The TCR beta chain described here comes from a study of T cells in Graves' hyperthyroidism and ophthalmopathy. Findings and limits, study-wide: Stable hyperthyroidism was told apart from ophthalmopathy by a model built on 13 V-J features.

The count of this clonotype is one. The antigen remains unidentified. A much larger clone differs from this one at a single base, so this may be a read error. Since the CDR3 does not end with the conserved phenylalanine or tryptophan, this likely comes from a read error. It was RNA transcripts that yielded the amplified TCR beta CDR3 regions. During a first-round RT-PCR of the TCR CDR3, the HTBI primer set was used. One entry per CDR3 protein results from TCRdb running MiXCR on the multiplex PCR reads. The data show tens of thousands of distinct CDR3 sequences, about 50% seen once. The CDR3 covers 12 residues. Germline V lookup: CDR1 LGHDT, CDR2 YNNKEL (reference sequence). Losses at the gene ends were 8 bases for V and 6 bases for J; bases not matched to a gene: 0.

The rearrangement joins TRBV3-1 to TRBJ2-1, with TRBD2 identical over 11 bases. Material for sequencing was blood. This clonotype was sampled from a woman aged 25 to 39 with Graves' ophthalmopathy. CDR3 in amino acids: CASGTSGNEQFC. The CDR3 bases are TGTGCCAGCGGGACTAGCGGCAATGAGCAGTTCTGC.